This T cell receptor (beta chain) emerged from a study of cytomegalovirus exposure and HLA in healthy donors. CDR1 is SQVTM and CDR2 is ANQGSEA in the germline V gene. The CDR3 totals 12 residues. Trimming shortened V by 5 bases and J by 1 base, and 8 bases separated the two germline ends. Study results and caveats: Later work found that TCR association rates differed between HLA loci; DRB1 had the most and HLA-C the fewest.

Points on this clone: Its antigen is not known.

With 60 Vbeta and 13 Jbeta primers, the PCR was carried out. Profiling relied on immunoSEQ multiplex PCR, and the TCRdb table lists in-frame clones only, not all of them. The table shows 210,000 or so clones, with under 85% occurring only once. The sequence derives from a woman between 50 and 59 years old in good health and CMV-seropositive. The chain couples TRBV29-1 to TRBJ1-1; possible D gene TRBD1, 5 bases. Sequenced: PBMCs. The CDR3 sequence is CSVPTGNTEAFF. Written as DNA, the CDR3 is TGCAGCGTTCCAACAGGGAACACTGAAGCTTTCTTT.